This T cell receptor beta chain was documented in a study of OX40 agonist ivuxolimab in advanced cancers. Study-level background: Ivuxolimab was a fully human IgG2 agonistic monoclonal antibody targeting the costimulatory receptor OX40 (CD134). Intravenous ivuxolimab was administered to patients every 2 weeks at six dose levels: 0.01, 0.1, 0.3, 1.5, 3 and 10 mg/kg. Three dose-escalation patients achieved partial responses, one with hepatocellular carcinoma and two with cutaneous melanoma. The paper covers the monotherapy dose-escalation part of the phase I ivuxolimab trial, which included N ≈ 52 patients. Among the approximately 54 dose-escalation patients, around 19 had hepatocellular carcinoma, approximately 15 melanoma, 9 renal cell carcinoma and 9 head and neck cancer. The dose-escalation cohort was almost 85% male with a mean age of around 62 years, ranging from roughly 20 to 80. Prior anti-PD-1, anti-PD-L1 or anti-CTLA-4 therapy was permitted, and approximately 42% of dose-escalation patients had received checkpoint inhibitors. Peripheral TCRbeta sequencing aimed to test whether ivuxolimab altered TCR sequence diversity and caused clonal T-cell expansion.

The trial excluded patients who had a history of autoimmune disease or who were on systemic immunosuppression. Peripheral blood for TCR sequencing was drawn from every dose cohort at baseline, at cycle 4 day 1 and at cycle 7 day 1. Samples were obtained from an open-label, multicenter, first-in-human phase I dose-escalation trial of ivuxolimab. Adults with locally advanced or metastatic melanoma, renal cell carcinoma, hepatocellular carcinoma or head and neck squamous cell carcinoma were enrolled in the trial. Before TCR sequencing, CD4+ and CD8+ T cells were separately sorted from peripheral blood. Notes on this clone: The clone's antigen remains unknown. There are no base qualities to consult, and no much larger clone falls within one base.

The paper's findings and limits, for the study overall: At doses of 0.1 to 3.0 mg/kg, clonal expansion of both CD4+ and CD8+ T cells in blood was seen between baseline and week 6. Low levels of normalized T-cell clonal expansion were also seen in some patients who did not respond. In the 0.1-3.0 mg/kg groups, partial responders had among the lowest normalized peripheral clonal expansion, particularly in CD8+ T cells. Which antigens the clonally expanded peripheral T cells were specific for was not determined. After ivuxolimab, CD8+ T cells had more expanded clones than CD4+ T cells on average.

Here V drops 5 bases and J drops 0 bases, and the junction holds 11 bases not matched to any gene. As encoded in the germline V gene (reference sequence), CDR1 is SEHNR while CDR2 is FQNEAQ. Including cysteine and phenylalanine, the CDR3 has 18 amino acids. The kept DNA is CDR3 alone, 54 bases in frame from the first base. To sequence the TCRbeta CDR3 region, genomic DNA was isolated from the sorted cells. TCRbeta CDR3 regions were sequenced using the immunoSEQ Assay. TCRdb took over this immuneACCESS table, retaining in-frame rearrangements with V and J assigned. Such tables are incomplete; in checked studies, under half of the missing clones stem from an unresolved V gene, and the remainder is unexplained. Counted in this sample were tens of thousands of clones; approximately 94% of them appeared once. Together, the top ten hold around 16% of the sample.

The TCR sequence derives from an adult with an advanced solid tumor such as melanoma, head and neck, liver or kidney cancer. This material consisted of CD4+ or CD8+ T cells sorted from blood, taken in a trial of the OX40 agonist ivuxolimab. The sequence links TRBV7-9 to TRBJ1-1; 11 junctional bases match TRBD1. DNA sequence: TGTGCCAGCAGCCGAGAAGGACAGGGGGCGGGGATGAACACTGAAGCTTTCTTT. It translates as CASSREGQGAGMNTEAFF. Reference TRBV7-9 and TRBJ1-1 proteins supply the regions before and after the CDR3; the full variable domain is: DTGVSQNPRHKITKRGQNVTFRCDPISEHNRLYWYRQTLGQGPEFLTYFQNEAQLEKSRLLSDRFSAERPKGSFSTLEIQRTEQGDSAMYLCASSREGQGAGMNTEAFFGQGTRLTVV.